This T cell receptor (beta chain) was identified during a study of control samples from healthy donors and cancer patients. TCRdb keeps only in-frame clones here, not all; method: immunoSEQ multiplex PCR. In the table there are 250,000 to 300,000 clones, approximately 80% of which are singletons. Germline-derived CDR1 and CDR2 are SQVTM and ANQGSEA. Trimming cost V 1 base and J 7 bases; bases outside gene matches: 2. This CDR3 is built from 13 residues. This TCR was recovered from a woman aged 55-70 years with lung cancer. The rearrangement joins TRBV29-1 to TRBJ1-5; 9 nucleotides align to TRBD1. Input material: PBMCs. The DNA of the CDR3 is TGCAGCGTTGAAGCGGGACAGGGACAGCCCCAGCATTTT. Protein sequence: CSVEAGQGQPQHF.